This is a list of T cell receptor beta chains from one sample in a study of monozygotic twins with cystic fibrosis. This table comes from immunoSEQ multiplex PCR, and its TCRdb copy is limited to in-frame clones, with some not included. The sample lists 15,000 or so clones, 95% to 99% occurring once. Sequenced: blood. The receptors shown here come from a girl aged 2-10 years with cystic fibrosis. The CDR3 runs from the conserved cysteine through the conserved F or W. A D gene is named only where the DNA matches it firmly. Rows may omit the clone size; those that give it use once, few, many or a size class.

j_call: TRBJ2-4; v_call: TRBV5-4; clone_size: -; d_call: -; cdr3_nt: TGTGCCAGCAGCCCGAGCCGAGGCCTCACAGGGAACATTCAGTACTTC; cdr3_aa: CASSPSRGLTGNIQYF
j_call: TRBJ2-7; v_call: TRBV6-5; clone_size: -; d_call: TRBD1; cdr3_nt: TGTGCCAGCAGCCGGGACAGGGGCGACGAGCAGTACTTC; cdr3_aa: CASSRDRGDEQYF
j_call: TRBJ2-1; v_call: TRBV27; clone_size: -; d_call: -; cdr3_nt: TGTGCCAGCAGTTCCTCCAATGAGCAGTTCTTC; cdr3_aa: CASSSSNEQFF
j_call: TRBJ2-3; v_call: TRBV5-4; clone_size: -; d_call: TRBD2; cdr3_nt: TGTGCCAGCAGCTTGGCCGGGCTAGCGGGGCACACAGATACGCAGTATTTT; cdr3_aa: CASSLAGLAGHTDTQYF
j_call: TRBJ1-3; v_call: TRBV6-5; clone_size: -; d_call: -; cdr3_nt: TGTGCCAGCAGTAGGGACGCGGGGGCAAACACCATATATTTT; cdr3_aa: CASSRDAGANTIYF
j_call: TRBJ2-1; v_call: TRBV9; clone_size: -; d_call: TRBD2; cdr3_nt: TGTGCCAGCAGCTATACTAGCGGGAGGAGCGATGAGCAGTTCTTC; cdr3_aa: CASSYTSGRSDEQFF
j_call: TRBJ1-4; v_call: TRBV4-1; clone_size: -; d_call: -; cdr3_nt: TGCGCCAGCAGCCCCAGGGACCAGTTGGTTGGTGAAAAACTGTTTTTT; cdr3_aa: CASSPRDQLVGEKLFF
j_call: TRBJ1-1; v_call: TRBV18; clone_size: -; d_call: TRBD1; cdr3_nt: TGTGCCAGCTCACCACTCGGGGACAGGGTTTCCACTGAAGCTTTCTTT; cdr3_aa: CASSPLGDRVSTEAFF
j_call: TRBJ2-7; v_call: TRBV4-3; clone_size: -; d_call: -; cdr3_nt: TGCGCCAGCAGCCCTGACGACGGGGTCAACGAGGGCTACGAGCAGTACTTC; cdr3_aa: CASSPDDGVNEGYEQYF
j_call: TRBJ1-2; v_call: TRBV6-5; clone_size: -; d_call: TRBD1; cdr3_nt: TGTGCCAGCAGTACTCGGGACAGCGATAACTATGGCTACACCTTC; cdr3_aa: CASSTRDSDNYGYTF
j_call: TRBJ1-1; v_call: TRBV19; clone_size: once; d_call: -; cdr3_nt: TGTGCCAGTAGTTTAACCCGGGCAGGGCGGGACACTGAAGCTTTCTTT; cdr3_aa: CASSLTRAGRDTEAFF
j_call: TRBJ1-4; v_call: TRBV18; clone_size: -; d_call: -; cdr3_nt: TGTGCCAGCTCACCACCGACAGTGCACAGTAATGAAAAACTGTTTTTT; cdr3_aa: CASSPPTVHSNEKLFF
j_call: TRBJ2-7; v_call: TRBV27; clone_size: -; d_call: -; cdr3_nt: TGTGCCAGCAGTTTAAGGGGACGCGAGCAGTACTTC; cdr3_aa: CASSLRGREQYF
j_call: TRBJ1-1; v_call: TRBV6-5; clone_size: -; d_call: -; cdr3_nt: TGTGCCAGCAGTCCGAGCTGGGACGGGAACACTGAAGCTTTCTTT; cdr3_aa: CASSPSWDGNTEAFF
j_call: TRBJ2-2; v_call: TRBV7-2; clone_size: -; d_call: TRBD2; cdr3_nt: TGTGCCAGCAGCAACCCCGGGACTACCGGCCTCCGCACCGGGGAGCTGTTTTTT; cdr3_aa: CASSNPGTTGLRTGELFF